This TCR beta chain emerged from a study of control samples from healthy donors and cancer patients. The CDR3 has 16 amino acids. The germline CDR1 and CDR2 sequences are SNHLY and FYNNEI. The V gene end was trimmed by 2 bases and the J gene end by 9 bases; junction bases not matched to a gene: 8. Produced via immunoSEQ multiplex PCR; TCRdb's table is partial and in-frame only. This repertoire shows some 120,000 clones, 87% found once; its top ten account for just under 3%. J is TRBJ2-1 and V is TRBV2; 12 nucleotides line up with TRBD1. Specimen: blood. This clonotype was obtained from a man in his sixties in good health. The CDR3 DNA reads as TGTGCCAGCAGTGAACTCGGGGACAGGGGGCAAGTTGAGCAGTTCTTC. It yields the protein CASSELGDRGQVEQFF.